A single sample gave rise to the 9 T cell receptor beta chains below, sequenced in a study of somatic mutations in cytotoxic T cells in rheumatoid arthritis. Only in-frame clones appear in the TCRdb table, and some are missing; sequencing was by immunoSEQ multiplex PCR. Found here are some 17,000 clones, around four fifths of them singletons; the top ten hold approximately 19%. The sequencing input was CD8+ T cells sorted from blood. The receptors stem from an adult with rheumatoid arthritis.

This rearrangement joins TRBV5-4 to TRBJ2-5; 9 nucleotides match TRBD1. With 3 bases clipped from V and 4 bases from J, the junction kept 7 bases outside the gene matches. CDR3 length: 15 residues. Per the germline V gene, CDR1 is SGHNT and CDR2 is YYREEE (reference sequence). This CDR3 is CASSSGTGTRETQYF. The DNA for the CDR3 is TGTGCCAGCAGCTCTGGGACAGGGACACGAGAGACCCAGTACTTC.

The chain combines TRBV7-2 with TRBJ1-1; D is unresolved. The germline CDR1 and CDR2 sequences are SGHTA and FQGNSA. This CDR3 spans 13 amino acids. The V end lost 1 base, the J end lost 7 bases, and 10 bases lay between the germline ends. The CDR3 DNA reads TGTGCCAGCAGCTTAGAGTCGGCAGTTGAAGCTTTCTTT. It is translated as CASSLESAVEAFF. The variable domain in full, with the rest retrieved from reference TRBV7-2 and TRBJ1-1, is GAGVSQSPSNKVTEKGKDVELRCDPISGHTALYWYRQSLGQGLEFLIYFQGNSAPDKSGLPSDRFSAERTGGSVSTLTIQRTQQEDSAVYLCASSLESAVEAFFGQGTRLTVV.

The table lists this clone with a few counts. The chain is built from TRBV2 and TRBJ1-1, with a possible D match to TRBD1 (5 bases). The CDR3 contains 10 residues. Germline CDR1 is SNHLY and CDR2 is FYNNEI. V lost 8 bases and J lost 7, with 8 bases in between. DNA for the CDR3: TGTGCCAGCCGGGGGAGTGAAGCTTTCTTT. As protein: CASRGSEAFF.

This clone was counted only a few times. The V gene is TRBV4-1, the J gene TRBJ1-1; unclear D gene. CDR1 is MGHRA, CDR2 YSYEKL, per germline. This CDR3 spans 13 amino acids. The V end lost 1 base, the J end lost 2 bases, and 5 bases lay between the germline ends. The CDR3 protein is CASSQGSNTEAFF. The CDR3 DNA reads TGCGCCAGCAGCCAAGGAAGCAACACTGAAGCTTTCTTT.

The V call is TRBV30, the J call TRBJ1-1; D gene unclear. V was clipped by 4 bases and J by 5 bases, with 14 bases between them. Germline values: CDR1 GTSNPN, CDR2 SVGIG (reference sequence). This CDR3 is built from 13 residues. CDR3 protein: CAWISPRGTEAFF. The CDR3, as DNA: TGTGCCTGGATAAGCCCTCGCGGAACTGAAGCTTTCTTT.

The chain combines TRBV9 with TRBJ2-1; 14 bases map to TRBD2. Germline V gene sequence: CDR1 SGDLS, CDR2 YYNGEE. This CDR3 region has 17 residues. V lost 0 bases to trimming and J lost 9 bases; unmatched junction nucleotides: 8. The CDR3 reads CASSVDRTSGGWGEQFF. In nucleotides, the CDR3 is TGTGCCAGCAGCGTAGATCGGACTAGCGGGGGGTGGGGTGAGCAGTTCTTC.

The rearrangement uses TRBV7-9 and TRBJ2-1; maybe TRBD2 (6 bases). This CDR3 comprises 13 residues. Per the germline V gene, CDR1 is SEHNR and CDR2 is FQNEAQ (reference sequence). V lost 5 bases and J lost 9, with 14 bases in between. The CDR3 DNA is TGTGCCAGCAGCCCCGGAGGGGCGAGTGAGCAGTTCTTC. Its translation is CASSPGGASEQFF.

The chain is built from TRBV4-1 and TRBJ2-7, with D maybe TRBD2 (6 bases). The CDR3 is made up of 15 amino acids. Germline CDR1 MGHRA, CDR2 YSYEKL. Trimming pared 1 base from V and 1 base from J, leaving 11 bases between. The chain's CDR3 is CASSQVGEASYEQYF. In DNA, the CDR3 is TGCGCCAGCAGCCAAGTGGGGGAGGCATCCTACGAGCAGTACTTC.

The chain employs TRBV9 and TRBJ1-2; 10 bases fit TRBD1. CDR1 and CDR2 (germline): SGDLS, YYNGEE. V trimming: 5 bases; J trimming: 4 bases; junction bases outside the gene matches: 8. The CDR3 contains 15 residues. The CDR3 loop reads CASRKEDRGFYGYTF. The CDR3 DNA sequence: TGTGCCAGCAGGAAGGAGGACAGGGGGTTCTATGGCTACACCTTC.